The next 3 T cell receptor beta chains were all read from a single sample in a study of cytotoxic CD8 clonotypes in ibrutinib-treated CLL. Some clones are missing from TCRdb's copy, which holds only in-frame ones; the method was immunoSEQ multiplex PCR. The data contain a few hundred thousand clones, about three quarters of them seen just once; the ten biggest clones take up roughly 14%. This specimen was PBMCs, taken after 24 months of ibrutinib treatment. All receptors derive from a human donor with chronic lymphocytic leukemia.

Only a few counts were recorded for this clone. The J gene is TRBJ1-5, the V gene TRBV2; a possible D gene is TRBD1 (6 bases). The CDR3 spans 14 residues. Per germline, CDR1 SNHLY and CDR2 FYNNEI. V gave up 6 bases and J gave up 3 bases, with 12 bases separating them. CDR3 bases: TGTGCCAGCAGGCCGGACAGTGTCAATCAGCCCCAGCATTTT. Amino acids: CASRPDSVNQPQHF.

This chain uses TRBV29-1 with TRBJ1-1; 7 positions agree with TRBD1. V lost 3 bases and J lost 1; bases outside the gene matches: 8. Looked up from germline, CDR1 is SQVTM and CDR2 is ANQGSEA. The CDR3 covers 15 residues. This CDR3 reads CSVERGGQKNTEAFF. The CDR3 DNA sequence: TGCAGCGTTGAGAGAGGGGGACAGAAGAACACTGAAGCTTTCTTT.

The V gene is TRBV5-1, the J gene TRBJ2-2; TRBD1 aligns across 7 bases. The CDR3 loop spans 16 amino acids. The germline V gene encodes CDR1 SGHRS and CDR2 YFSETQ. The V gene end was trimmed by 3 bases and the J gene end by 3 bases; junction bases not matched to a gene: 8. Here the CDR3 reads CASSWTDRADTGELFF. In nucleotides, the CDR3 is TGCGCCAGCAGCTGGACAGACAGGGCCGACACCGGGGAGCTGTTTTTT.